This entry lists 22 T cell receptor beta chains sequenced from one sample in a study of a mutant IDH1 vaccine in newly diagnosed glioma. Assay: immunoSEQ multiplex PCR; the TCRdb copy retains only in-frame clones and omits some. The profile shows around 49,000 clones, roughly 73% of them singletons. The time point: week 5, during vaccination. Mutant IDH1 20-mer peptide, at 300 ug, made up each vaccine dose, with topical imiquimod. These TCRs' antigens remain unknown. The sequencing here drew on PBMCs, taken from a glioma patient whose treatment included an IDH1 peptide vaccine. These receptors came from a man aged 50 to 59 with glioma.

A single count supports this clone. This rearrangement joins TRBV4-2 to TRBJ1-2; D perhaps matches TRBD1 (5 bases). Germline loops: CDR1 LGHNA, CDR2 YNFKEQ. This CDR3 spans 11 amino acids. Trimming removed 5 bases at V and 4 bases at J, with 5 bases between. CDR3 in DNA: TGTGCCAGCAGCGACAGCTATGGCTACACCTTC. This translates into CASSDSYGYTF.

V usage is TRBV9 and J usage is TRBJ2-1, with 7 bases fitting TRBD2. Trimming at V came to 0 bases and at J to 3 bases, leaving 3 bases not matched to a gene. Germline loops: CDR1 SGDLS, CDR2 YYNGEE. This CDR3 has 15 amino acids. CDR3 bases: TGTGCCAGCAGCGTAGAACTAGCGCTCTACAATGAGCAGTTCTTC. Encoded protein: CASSVELALYNEQFF.

V is TRBV4-1 and J is TRBJ1-5, with TRBD1 matching over 7 bases. Germline trimming cut 6 bases from V and 1 base from J; bases unmatched to any gene: 6. Germline V gene sequence: CDR1 MGHRA, CDR2 YSYEKL. The CDR3 is 15 amino acids. This chain's CDR3 is CASREGASSNQPQHF. The CDR3 DNA sequence: TGCGCCAGCAGGGAGGGGGCGTCAAGCAATCAGCCCCAGCATTTT.

The rearrangement uses TRBV7-2 and TRBJ1-5; tentative D call: TRBD1 (5 bases). Between the trimmed V and J ends, which lost 4 bases and 4 bases, there was a span of 11 bases. The germline V gene encodes CDR1 SGHTA and CDR2 FQGNSA. The CDR3 runs 14 residues. The CDR3 DNA reads TGTGCCAGCAGCTCGATCGCAGGGAATCAGCCCCAGCATTTT. Its translation is CASSSIAGNQPQHF.

The chain has TRBV5-6 and TRBJ1-5, with D tentatively TRBD1 (6 bases). In germline, CDR1 is SGHDT, CDR2 YYEEEE. This CDR3 contains 15 residues. The V end was cut by 0 bases, the J end by 1 base, with 8 bases between. The DNA of the CDR3 is TGTGCCAGCAGCTTGGGGGGGGCCAGCAATCAGCCCCAGCATTTT. Amino acids: CASSLGGASNQPQHF.

The chain uses TRBV7-9 and TRBJ1-2, with D unresolved. The V and J ends lost 5 bases and 4 bases respectively, with 20 bases between them. The germline V gene encodes CDR1 SEHNR and CDR2 FQNEAQ (reference sequence). The CDR3 length is 16 residues. Written as DNA, the CDR3 is TGTGCCAGCAGCCAAGCGAGGACCGACTCCCTCTATGGCTACACCTTC. Amino acid sequence: CASSQARTDSLYGYTF.

This chain connects TRBV6-4 to TRBJ1-2; 8 bases map to TRBD1. Germline CDR1 reads MRHNA; CDR2 reads SNTAGT. This CDR3 comprises 17 residues. The ends lost 5 bases at V and 0 bases at J; junction bases unmatched: 11. CDR3 region: CASSPGRGQGANYGYTF. The CDR3 coding sequence is TGTGCCAGCAGTCCAGGTCGCGGACAGGGAGCTAACTATGGCTACACCTTC.

The genes are TRBV6-5 and TRBJ1-1; TRBD1 is a possible D gene (6 bases). With 2 bases removed from V and 5 bases from J, the gap between germline ends came to 9 bases. Germline CDR1 MNHEY, CDR2 SVGAGI. This CDR3 has 13 amino acids. CDR3 in DNA: TGTGCCAGCAGTTACGGACAGAGGACTGAAGCTTTCTTT. Translating it yields CASSYGQRTEAFF.

The DNA of the CDR3 is TGTGCCAGCAGCTCCTGGACTAGCGAACTCAATGAGCAGTTCTTC. Protein product: CASSSWTSELNEQFF. V and J are TRBV6-5 and TRBJ2-1, with TRBD2 identical over 9 bases. After removal of 6 bases from V and 6 bases from J, the junction contained 9 bases not matched to a gene. The CDR3 spans 15 residues. In germline, CDR1 is MNHEY, CDR2 SVGAGI.

In this sample, this clone turned up once. The rearrangement uses TRBV5-1 and TRBJ1-5, with D possibly being TRBD1 (5 bases). The germline V and J ends were trimmed by 7 bases and 7 bases, with 15 bases remaining between them. CDR3 size: 13 residues. Germline V gene lookup returns CDR1 SGHRS and CDR2 YFSETQ. As DNA, the CDR3 is TGCGCCAGCCGTGAGGGGCGAGAGCAGCCCCAGCATTTT. This gives the protein CASREGREQPQHF.

The chain combines TRBV2 with TRBJ1-1; 9 nucleotides line up with TRBD1. The CDR3 sequence is 13 residues long. V was clipped by 6 bases and J by 4 bases; unmatched bases: 3. Germline V gives CDR1 SNHLY, CDR2 FYNNEI. CDR3 bases: TGTGCCAGCAGACGGGACAGGGCCACTGAAGCTTTCTTT. Translated, it gives CASRRDRATEAFF.

This clone has only a few counts. The rearrangement links TRBV5-1 to TRBJ1-5, with D unclear. The CDR3 consists of 14 residues. V lost 0 bases and J lost 5, with 9 bases in between. Germline CDR1 and CDR2: SGHRS and YFSETQ. For the CDR3, the DNA is TGCGCCAGCAGCTTGGTTCCCGTAGATCAGCCCCAGCATTTT. This sequence encodes CASSLVPVDQPQHF.

This clone has a single count. The CDR3 DNA reads as TGTGCCAGCGAGACGAACACTGAAGCTTTCTTT. Its protein product is CASETNTEAFF. V and J are TRBV6-1 and TRBJ1-1; D is unclear. This CDR3 region has 11 residues. The V gene's germline CDR1 is MNHNS and CDR2 SASEGT. The V end lost 8 bases, the J end lost 1 base, and 5 bases lay between the germline ends.

The chain combines TRBV6-6 with TRBJ1-5, with TRBD1 as a possible D gene (5 bases). Trimming shortened V by 4 bases and J by 2 bases, and 12 bases separated the two germline ends. The CDR3 is 15 amino acids. In germline, CDR1 is MNHNY, CDR2 SVGAGI (reference sequence). The CDR3 DNA is TGTGCCAGCAGTTCGAAAGGGGCAGGCAATCAGCCCCAGCATTTT. It yields the protein CASSSKGAGNQPQHF.

This chain uses TRBV19 with TRBJ2-5, with D maybe TRBD2 (6 bases). Trimming left V 5 bases short and J 5 bases short, with 18 bases between. The germline V gene has CDR1 LNHDA and CDR2 SQIVND (reference sequence). The CDR3 is 15 residues long. The CDR3 DNA reads as TGTGCCAGTAGTCTTGGGACTTTAGCTGTTGAGACCCAGTACTTC. It translates to CASSLGTLAVETQYF.

The rearrangement joins TRBV10-2 to TRBJ1-5, with 9 bases fitting TRBD1. Trimming took 1 base from V and 4 from J; bases not matched to a gene: 2. The CDR3 spans 15 residues. Germline assignment: CDR1 WSHSY and CDR2 SAAADI. CDR3: CASSEFGQGNQPQHF. The CDR3 DNA reads TGCGCCAGCAGTGAGTTCGGACAGGGGAATCAGCCCCAGCATTTT.

This chain uses TRBV2 with TRBJ1-2, with 7 bases matching TRBD1. The CDR3 sequence is 13 residues long. With 5 bases clipped from V and 8 bases from J, the junction kept 8 bases outside the gene matches. The V gene's germline CDR1 is SNHLY and CDR2 FYNNEI. Here the CDR3 DNA reads TGTGCCAGCAGTATTACAGGGGCGGAAGGCTACACCTTC. Protein: CASSITGAEGYTF.

This clone has just one count. This chain joins TRBV7-3 and TRBJ1-5, with D possibly being TRBD1 (5 bases). The CDR3 spans 13 residues. The germline V and J ends were trimmed by 5 bases and 5 bases, with 10 bases remaining between them. From germline, CDR1 is SGHTA and CDR2 FQGTGA. CDR3 DNA sequence: TGTGCCAGCAGCCCAATGGGGGATCAGCCCCAGCATTTT. Translation: CASSPMGDQPQHF.

V and J are TRBV5-1 and TRBJ2-3; TRBD1 matches at 7 bases. The junction had 4 bases not matched to a gene; V was cut back by 0 bases and J by 3 bases. CDR1 is SGHRS, CDR2 YFSETQ, per germline. CDR3 length equals 15 residues. The CDR3 DNA reads as TGCGCCAGCAGCTTGGTGGCCAGGGGGACAGATACGCAGTATTTT. It encodes CASSLVARGTDTQYF.

The chain carries TRBV9 and TRBJ1-4; D is unresolved. Germline CDR1 and CDR2: SGDLS and YYNGEE. This CDR3 region has 13 residues. Trimming pared 0 bases from V and 7 bases from J, leaving 7 bases between. In DNA, the CDR3 is TGTGCCAGCAGCGTAGGCGGGGTTGAAAAACTGTTTTTT. Amino acid sequence: CASSVGGVEKLFF.

This rearrangement joins TRBV6-6 to TRBJ2-4; maybe TRBD2 (6 bases). Trimming shortened V by 5 bases and J by 8 bases, and 16 bases separated the two germline ends. The CDR3 spans 14 residues. CDR1 is MNHNY and CDR2 is SVGAGI in the germline V gene (reference sequence). Written as DNA, the CDR3 is TGTGCCAGCAGTACCCGTGCGGGGTCGGACATTCAGTACTTC. This codes for CASSTRAGSDIQYF.

This clone appeared once. The chain recombines TRBV11-2 with TRBJ1-3; 8 positions match TRBD1. Germline CDR1 is SGHAT and CDR2 is FQNNGV. The trim removed 5 bases at V and 2 bases at J, leaving 5 bases unmatched. CDR3 length equals 15 residues. CDR3 DNA sequence: TGTGCCAGCAGCCCACAGGGGGGGCCTGGAAACACCATATATTTT. This gives the protein CASSPQGGPGNTIYF. Looking up the rest from reference TRBV11-2 and TRBJ1-3 gives the full variable domain: EAGVAQSPRYKIIEKRQSVAFWCNPISGHATLYWYQQILGQGPKLLIQFQNNGVVDDSQLPKDRFSAERLKGVDSTLKIQPAKLEDSAVYLCASSPQGGPGNTIYFGEGSWLTVV.